This T cell receptor (beta chain) was captured in a study of CD4 T cells in relation to SARS-CoV-2 and coronaviruses. Study overall: Patient ages ranged from about 20 to 72, median 38. Crossreactive spike epitopes shared across donors were mapped to their HLA restriction. Overall study findings and caveats: This crossreactivity analysis covered spike protein alone, no other viral proteins.

CDR3 length equals 19 residues. J lost 0 bases, V lost 5 bases, and 14 bases had no gene match. Germline V gives CDR1 LNHDA, CDR2 SQIVND (reference sequence). Points on this clone: No antigen is known for it.

Deep TCR-beta sequencing used DNA from uncultured naive and memory CD4+ T cells. Repertoires were generated with immunoSEQ multiplex PCR, while TCRdb's copy carries only in-frame clones and drops some. The table has roughly 11,000 clones, 87% seen once. The sample taken for sequencing was naive CD4+ T cells from PBMCs. The subset: naive CD4+ T cells isolated by negative enrichment. This sequence joins TRBV19 and TRBJ2-1; TRBD2 aligns across 9 bases. This sequence originates from an adult with COVID-19. The CDR3 protein is CASSPRTSDLISSYNEQFF. The CDR3, as DNA: TGTGCCAGTAGTCCCCGGACTAGCGACCTTATTAGCTCCTACAATGAGCAGTTCTTC.